What follows are 20 T cell receptor beta chains derived from one specimen sequenced in a study of Tregs in tolerant kidney transplant recipients. Method: immunoSEQ multiplex PCR; TCRdb's copy keeps in-frame clones and lacks some. The data contain about 50,000 clones, roughly nine tenths of them singletons. Recipients received nonmyeloablative bone marrow transplants from related graft donors, with transient mixed chimerism. Specimen: CD8+ T cells from blood (PBMCs), collected 12 months after the transplant. These receptor sequences come from a human patient who received a combined kidney and bone marrow transplant. A subset of T cells may come from the graft donor.

The chain uses TRBV7-9 and TRBJ2-5; 9 positions agree with TRBD2. Germline values: CDR1 SEHNR, CDR2 FQNEAQ (reference sequence). The CDR3 runs to 16 residues. V lost 1 base to trimming and J lost 5 bases; unmatched junction nucleotides: 8. CDR3 nucleotide sequence: TGTGCCAGCAGCTTAGTTACGCGGGAGGGTTGGGAGACCCAGTACTTC. This codes for CASSLVTREGWETQYF.

This clone was detected only a few times. The chain carries TRBV6-5 and TRBJ2-3; TRBD2 agrees at 9 bases. CDR3 length: 16 amino acids. After removal of 0 bases from V and 1 base from J, the junction contained 2 bases not matched to a gene. CDR1 is MNHEY, CDR2 SVGAGI, per germline. The CDR3 is CASSYSGGGGTDTQYF. The CDR3 DNA reads TGTGCCAGCAGTTACTCGGGCGGGGGGGGCACAGATACGCAGTATTTT.

The CDR3 region has the DNA TGTGCCAGCAGCTTGTGGATCGGACTAGCTGGAGAGGGGAATGAGCAGTTCTTC. This gives the protein CASSLWIGLAGEGNEQFF. The chain links TRBV5-5 to TRBJ2-1, with TRBD2 matching 8 bases. The germline V gene has CDR1 SGHKS and CDR2 YYEKEE (reference sequence). This CDR3 contains 18 residues. Trimming removed 1 base from V and 7 bases from J; junction bases left unmatched: 16.

The V gene is TRBV7-9, the J gene TRBJ1-1; perhaps TRBD1 as D (5 bases). The ends were cut back, 2 bases at V and 0 bases at J, with 22 bases in the middle. CDR3 length: 19 amino acids. Germline V gene lookup returns CDR1 SEHNR and CDR2 FQNEAQ (reference sequence). The CDR3 here is CASSLLGGTGYKVNTEAFF. CDR3 bases: TGTGCCAGCAGCTTATTGGGGGGAACAGGATATAAAGTGAACACTGAAGCTTTCTTT.

The V call is TRBV11-2, the J call TRBJ2-4; 12 bases line up with TRBD2. The ends lost 0 bases at V and 2 bases at J; junction bases unmatched: 5. This CDR3 spans 18 amino acids. Germline CDR1 and CDR2: SGHAT and FQNNGV. Here the CDR3 DNA reads TGTGCCAGCAGCTTAGAGATACTAGCGGGGGGCCCCAAAAACATTCAGTACTTC. Translated: CASSLEILAGGPKNIQYF.

This chain joins TRBV6-5 and TRBJ2-3; D might be TRBD2 (5 bases). Germline V gene data show CDR1 as MNHEY and CDR2 as SVGAGI. CDR3 size: 13 residues. V shed 4 bases and J shed 4 bases, with 9 bases lying between them. Written as DNA, the CDR3 is TGTGCCAGCAGTTTACTAGTTTCAGATACGCAGTATTTT. This gives the protein CASSLLVSDTQYF.

This chain links TRBV7-6 with TRBJ2-1; perhaps TRBD2 as D (6 bases). Trimming cost V 2 bases and J 2 bases, with 13 bases left between them. The V gene's germline CDR1 is SGHVS and CDR2 FNYEAQ. The CDR3 covers 16 residues. CDR3 sequence reads: CASSLSQAGTYNEQFF. CDR3 in DNA: TGTGCCAGCAGCTTATCCCAAGCGGGCACCTACAATGAGCAGTTCTTC.

The chain combines TRBV5-6 with TRBJ2-5; D might be TRBD1 (6 bases). This CDR3 has 14 amino acids. CDR1 is SGHDT and CDR2 is YYEEEE in the germline V gene. The ends were cut back, 3 bases at V and 5 bases at J, with 14 bases in the middle. CDR3 protein: CASSWGPRGETQYF. The CDR3 nucleotides read TGTGCCAGCAGCTGGGGACCGAGGGGGGAGACCCAGTACTTC.

The rearrangement joins TRBV5-8 to TRBJ2-2, with D uncertain. From germline, CDR1 is SGHTS and CDR2 YDEGEE. V shed 5 bases and J shed 7 bases, with 6 bases lying between them. This CDR3 region has 11 residues. CDR3 region: CASSPSGELFF. The CDR3 nucleotides read TGTGCCAGCAGTCCTAGCGGGGAGCTGTTTTTT. Drawing the rest from reference TRBV5-8 and TRBJ2-2, the complete variable domain is EAGVTQSPTHLIKTRGQQATLRCSPISGHTSVYWYQQALGLGLQFLLWYDEGEERNRGNFPPRFSGRQFPNYSSELNVNALELEDSALYLCASSPSGELFFGEGSRLTVL.

This clone was recorded only once. This chain links TRBV27 with TRBJ2-1; D is perhaps TRBD1 (7 bases). CDR1 is MNHEY and CDR2 is SMNVEV in the germline V gene (reference sequence). Deletions cut 0 bases from V and 12 bases from J, with 12 bases between. The length of the CDR3 is 13 residues. The CDR3 here is CASSLSHRGGQFF. CDR3 nucleotides: TGTGCCAGCAGTTTATCCCACAGGGGAGGGCAGTTCTTC.

The chain combines TRBV9 with TRBJ2-2, with D tentatively TRBD2 (5 bases). V was pared by 3 bases and J by 3 bases, with 18 bases between. The length of the CDR3 is 17 residues. Per germline, CDR1 SGDLS and CDR2 YYNGEE. The chain's CDR3 is CASSGAIWYGDTGELFF. In DNA, the CDR3 is TGTGCCAGCAGCGGGGCAATTTGGTACGGGGACACCGGGGAGCTGTTTTTT.

The chain is built from TRBV7-8 and TRBJ2-5; the match to TRBD2 covers 12 bases. CDR1 and CDR2 (germline): SGHVS, FQNEAQ. The V and J ends lost 5 bases and 1 base, in that order; junction bases with no gene match: 5. This CDR3 spans 16 amino acids. CDR3 amino acids: CASSTRLAGVQETQYF. DNA of the CDR3: TGTGCCAGCAGCACCAGACTAGCGGGGGTCCAAGAGACCCAGTACTTC.

The chain is built from TRBV4-2 and TRBJ2-7; D might be TRBD2 (6 bases). From germline, CDR1 is LGHNA and CDR2 YNFKEQ. V lost 0 bases to trimming and J lost 4 bases, with 13 bases between them. There are 15 residues in the CDR3. The CDR3 nucleotides read TGTGCCAGCAGCCAAGACGGGAGATCGGGATACGAGCAGTACTTC. The encoded protein is CASSQDGRSGYEQYF.

V gene TRBV13 combines with J gene TRBJ1-1, with 9 bases identical to TRBD1. The CDR3 loop spans 17 amino acids. Germline-derived CDR1 and CDR2 are PRHDT and FYEKMQ (reference sequence). Trimming removed 5 bases from V and 0 bases from J; junction bases left unmatched: 10. The CDR3 DNA sequence: TGTGCCAGCAGCCCCTTAAAAGACAGGGGGATGAACACTGAAGCTTTCTTT. Translating it yields CASSPLKDRGMNTEAFF.

V is TRBV6-1 and J is TRBJ2-7; D may be TRBD1 (6 bases). CDR1 MNHNS and CDR2 SASEGT come from the germline V gene. The CDR3 has 16 residues. Between the trimmed V and J ends, which lost 3 bases and 4 bases, there was a span of 19 bases. The CDR3 region is CASSEPETGRWYEQYF. The DNA for the CDR3 is TGTGCCAGCAGTGAGCCTGAGACAGGTCGTTGGTACGAGCAGTACTTC.

This clone was counted once. J is TRBJ2-5 and V is TRBV7-9; 7 nucleotides align to TRBD1. The end of the DNA aligns better with TRBJ2-7, so the J call may be wrong. Per the germline V gene, CDR1 is SEHNR and CDR2 is FQNEAQ (reference sequence). The CDR3 extends over 16 amino acids. The DNA of the CDR3 is TGTGCGACAACAGCAGCTCCTAGACAGGGTGCCTACGAGCAGTACTTC. This gives the protein CATTAAPRQGAYEQYF.

V usage is TRBV4-1 and J usage is TRBJ2-7; maybe TRBD1 (6 bases). V lost 4 bases to trimming and J lost 0 bases, with 13 bases between them. This CDR3 has 15 residues. CDR1 is MGHRA, CDR2 YSYEKL, per germline. CDR3 sequence: CASSLMGHISYEQYF. DNA for the CDR3: TGCGCCAGCAGCCTCATGGGACATATCTCCTACGAGCAGTACTTC.

The CDR3: CASSFSGPPNYGYTF. CDR3 nucleotides: TGTGCCAGCAGTTTCTCCGGTCCGCCTAACTATGGCTACACCTTC. The rearrangement links TRBV28 to TRBJ1-2; D unclear. Between the trimmed V and J ends, which lost 3 bases and 0 bases, there was a span of 11 bases. The CDR3 extends over 15 amino acids. From germline, CDR1 is MDHEN and CDR2 SYDVKM.

The CDR3 DNA follows: TGTGCCAGCAGCGTAGTAGAGCCCTCCTACGAGCAGTACTTC. The encoded protein is CASSVVEPSYEQYF. This chain connects TRBV9 to TRBJ2-7; D unclear. This CDR3 comprises 14 residues. CDR1 and CDR2 (germline): SGDLS, YYNGEE. The V end was cut by 0 bases, the J end by 0 bases, with 7 bases between.

The rearrangement links TRBV6-6 to TRBJ2-1; TRBD2 agrees at 7 bases. The length of the CDR3 is 13 residues. Germline values: CDR1 MNHNY, CDR2 SVGAGI (reference sequence). V shed 9 bases and J 4 bases; nucleotides not matched to a gene: 6. The CDR3 DNA reads TGTGCCAGTAGGTCTAGCGGTTACAATGAGCAGTTCTTC. Protein sequence: CASRSSGYNEQFF.